A single sample gave rise to the 10 T cell receptor beta chains below, sequenced in a study of T cells in Graves' hyperthyroidism and ophthalmopathy. Amplification yielded TCR beta CDR3 regions, with RNA transcripts as the source. The TCR CDR3 was amplified in a first-round RT-PCR using the HTBI primer set. TCRdb reprocessed the multiplex PCR reads with MiXCR, giving one entry per CDR3 protein. The table includes hundreds of thousands of distinct CDR3 sequences, 18% detected once. Sequenced sample: blood. These receptors all come from a woman in her forties or fifties with Graves' hyperthyroidism that later progressed to Graves' ophthalmopathy.

Ten or more counts support this clonotype. The rearrangement links TRBV7-9 to TRBJ1-2; D is ambiguous. Trimming took off 7 bases at V and 4 bases at J, with 16 bases between the two ends. This CDR3 contains 14 residues. In germline, CDR1 is SEHNR, CDR2 FQNEAQ (reference sequence). Here the CDR3 DNA reads TGTGCCAGCACCAAACAACGTGGAGGCTATGGCTACACCTTC. Protein sequence: CASTKQRGGYGYTF.

This clonotype was counted a few times. The rearrangement joins TRBV12-3 or TRBV12-4 to TRBJ2-2; D is unclear. The CDR3 extends over 14 amino acids. Trimming left V 5 bases short and J 1 base short, with 8 bases between. DNA of the CDR3: TGTGCCAGCAGTACGACCGAGAACACCGGGGAGCTGTTTTTT. Translated: CASSTTENTGELFF.

This clonotype appeared many times. The chain uses TRBV7-6 and TRBJ2-7, with D perhaps matching TRBD1 or TRBD2 (5 bases each). CDR1 and CDR2 (germline): SGHVS, FNYEAQ. V was cut by 5 bases and J by 2 bases, with 13 bases left in between. The CDR3 runs to 14 residues. The CDR3 DNA reads as TGTGCCAGCAGCCTCCGGGACGGAACCTACGAGCAGTACTTC. Amino acid sequence: CASSLRDGTYEQYF.

The chain joins TRBV7-2 to TRBJ2-1, with D perhaps TRBD1 or TRBD2 (5 bases each). Looked up from germline, CDR1 is SGHTA and CDR2 is FQGNSA. The CDR3 contains 13 residues. Trimming left V 8 bases short and J 8 bases short, with 16 bases between. The CDR3 loop reads CASGTGPFDEQFF. The CDR3, as DNA: TGTGCCAGCGGGACCGGGCCCTTCGATGAGCAGTTCTTC.

In this sample, this clonotype turned up many times. The rearrangement joins TRBV20-1 to TRBJ2-3, with TRBD2 identical over 10 bases. V lost 1 base to trimming and J lost 5 bases; unmatched junction nucleotides: 9. Germline-derived CDR1 and CDR2 are DFQATT and SNEGSKA (reference sequence). The CDR3 consists of 16 residues. The CDR3 region is CSARALAGRPLDTQYF. The DNA for the CDR3 is TGCAGTGCTAGAGCACTAGCGGGGCGACCACTAGATACGCAGTATTTT.

The chain combines TRBV12-3 or TRBV12-4 with TRBJ2-3; 13 positions match TRBD2. CDR3 length equals 19 residues. V dropped 5 bases and J dropped 0; count of bases not matched to a gene: 11. CDR3 bases: TGTGCCAGCAGTAAGGGACTAGCGGGGCCCGACGTGAGCACAGATACGCAGTATTTT. This translates into CASSKGLAGPDVSTDTQYF.

This chain uses TRBV5-1 with TRBJ2-1, with 7 bases lining up with TRBD2. The CDR3 length is 15 residues. Per germline, CDR1 SGHRS and CDR2 YFSETQ. With V trimmed by 5 bases and J by 2 bases, 7 bases remained unmatched. This chain's CDR3 is CASRGGLPTYNEQFF. The CDR3 region has the DNA TGCGCCAGCAGGGGGGGGTTGCCCACCTACAATGAGCAGTTCTTC.

This clonotype was observed a single time. This chain uses TRBV28 with TRBJ1-1; no reliable D call. The ends were cut back, 8 bases at V and 0 bases at J, with 22 bases in the middle. The germline V gene encodes CDR1 MDHEN and CDR2 SYDVKM. This CDR3 spans 17 amino acids. The CDR3 loop is CASRRELRAHLNTEAFF. The CDR3 DNA sequence: TGTGCCAGCCGGCGCGAATTACGGGCCCATCTGAACACTGAAGCTTTCTTT. Complete variable domain (other parts from reference TRBV28 and TRBJ1-1): DVKVTQSSRYLVKRTGEKVFLECVQDMDHENMFWYRQDPGLGLRLIYFSYDVKMKEKGDIPEGYSVSREKKERFSLILESASTNQTSMYLCASRRELRAHLNTEAFFGQGTRLTVV.

This clonotype was counted ten times or more. CDR3 loop: CASSPREAGELFF. The CDR3 nucleotides read TGTGCCAGCAGCCCGAGGGAGGCCGGGGAGCTGTTTTTT. The chain employs TRBV5-4 and TRBJ2-2; D is possibly TRBD2 (6 bases). Per the germline V gene, CDR1 is SGHNT and CDR2 is YYREEE (reference sequence). The CDR3 runs 13 residues. The V end was cut by 4 bases, the J end by 6 bases, with 10 bases between.

This clonotype has a count of ten or more. V gene TRBV6-1 combines with J gene TRBJ1-1; 8 positions agree with TRBD1. Germline trimming cut 10 bases from V and 0 bases from J; bases unmatched to any gene: 7. The CDR3 is made up of 14 amino acids. Germline V gene sequence: CDR1 MNHNS, CDR2 SASEGT. The CDR3 spells CAITRDRLNTEAFF. The CDR3 DNA is TGTGCCATTACTCGGGACAGGCTGAACACTGAAGCTTTCTTT.